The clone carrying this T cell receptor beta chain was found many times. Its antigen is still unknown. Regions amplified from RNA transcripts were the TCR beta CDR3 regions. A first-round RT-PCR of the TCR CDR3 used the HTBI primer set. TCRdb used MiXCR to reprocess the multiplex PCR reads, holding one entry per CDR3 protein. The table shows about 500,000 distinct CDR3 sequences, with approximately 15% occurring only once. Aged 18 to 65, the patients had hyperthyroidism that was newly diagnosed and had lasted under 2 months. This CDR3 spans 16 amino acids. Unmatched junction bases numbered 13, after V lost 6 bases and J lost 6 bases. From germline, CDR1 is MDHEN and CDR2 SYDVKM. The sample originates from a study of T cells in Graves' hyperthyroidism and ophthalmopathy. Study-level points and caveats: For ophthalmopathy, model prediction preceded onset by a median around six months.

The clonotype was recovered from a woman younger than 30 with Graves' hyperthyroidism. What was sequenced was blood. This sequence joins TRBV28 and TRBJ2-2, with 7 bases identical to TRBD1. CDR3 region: CASSTTPRQGAGELFF. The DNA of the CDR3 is TGTGCCAGCAGCACCACCCCGAGACAGGGAGCCGGGGAGCTGTTTTTT.